The source of this T cell receptor (beta chain) is a study of control samples from healthy donors and cancer patients. TCRdb's table, derived via immunoSEQ multiplex PCR, lists solely in-frame clones and lacks some. There are more than 95,000 clones in the sample; 88% occur only once, and 2% to 3% lies in the top ten. CDR3 length: 12 residues. Trimming pared 4 bases from V and 7 bases from J, leaving 10 bases between. The chain links TRBV12-3 or TRBV12-4 to TRBJ1-2; D is uncertain. This clonotype was obtained from a woman in her 70s in good health. The sequencing input was blood. CDR3 coding DNA: TGTGCCAGCAGTTACACTCGCGGTGGCTACACCTTC. It encodes CASSYTRGGYTF.